A single sample gave rise to the 12 T cell receptor beta chains below, sequenced in a study of cytomegalovirus exposure and HLA in healthy donors. PCR involved 60 Vbeta and 13 Jbeta primers. Libraries were prepared by immunoSEQ multiplex PCR; TCRdb keeps only in-frame clonotypes and omits some of them. The sample includes 150,000 to 200,000 clones, around 82% of them seen just once. Sequenced input: PBMCs. Every receptor here comes from a middle-aged man in good health and CMV-seronegative.

The CDR3 reads CASSFLDRGRYGYTF. The CDR3 region has the DNA TGTGCCAGCAGTTTCCTAGACAGGGGGCGCTATGGCTACACCTTC. The chain employs TRBV6-6 and TRBJ1-2, with 10 nucleotides matching TRBD1. V was pared by 4 bases and J by 4 bases, with 6 bases of the junction left unmatched. The germline V gene encodes CDR1 MNHNY and CDR2 SVGAGI (reference sequence). This CDR3 has 15 residues.

The rearrangement links TRBV7-9 to TRBJ1-1, with D maybe TRBD1 (5 bases). The CDR3 has 15 residues. V lost 2 bases and J 3 bases, leaving 13 bases between the germline ends. Germline CDR1 reads SEHNR; CDR2 reads FQNEAQ (reference sequence). CDR3 sequence (DNA): TGTGCCAGCAGCTTACCAGGGCCGCCGGACACTGAAGCTTTCTTT. This translates into CASSLPGPPDTEAFF.

The chain is built from TRBV7-9 and TRBJ2-1; 11 bases match TRBD1. CDR1 is SEHNR and CDR2 is FQNEAQ in the germline V gene (reference sequence). J was trimmed by 6 bases and V by 5 bases; bases with no gene match: 6. The CDR3 consists of 15 residues. CDR3 DNA sequence: TGTGCCAGCAGCCAGGACAGGGGGCGGGCCAATGAGCAGTTCTTC. Residues: CASSQDRGRANEQFF.

This sequence joins TRBV6-5 and TRBJ1-2, with TRBD1 as a possible D gene (6 bases). With 2 bases removed from V and 1 base from J, the gap between germline ends came to 11 bases. The CDR3 loop spans 15 amino acids. Germline-derived CDR1 and CDR2 are MNHEY and SVGAGI. CDR3 nucleotides: TGTGCCAGCAGTTACGTCCAGGGGAATAACTATGGCTACACCTTC. It is translated as CASSYVQGNNYGYTF.

With respect to this clone: The same CDR3 can be traced to other DNA sequences in this sample. This rearrangement joins TRBV7-8 to TRBJ1-6, with 7 bases that match TRBD1. J gave up 7 bases and V 1 base, and 4 bases lay outside the gene matches. CDR3 length: 15 residues. CDR1 and CDR2 (germline): SGHVS, FQNEAQ. CDR3 nucleotides: TGTGCCAGCAGCTTAGATTCAGGGGGAAATTCACCCCTCCACTTT. Amino acids: CASSLDSGGNSPLHF.

The chain couples TRBV30 to TRBJ1-2, with D possibly TRBD1 on 5 matching bases. The germline V gene has CDR1 GTSNPN and CDR2 SVGIG (reference sequence). The V end lost 0 bases, the J end lost 4 bases, and 24 bases lay between the germline ends. This CDR3 spans 18 amino acids. The CDR3 region is CAWSVELGLKGAIYGYTF. The CDR3 coding sequence is TGTGCCTGGAGTGTAGAATTGGGTCTTAAAGGGGCGATCTATGGCTACACCTTC.

Notes on this clone: Other DNA sequences within the sample encode an identical CDR3. The V gene is TRBV5-1, the J gene TRBJ2-7, with TRBD2 identical over 9 bases. The CDR3 covers 15 residues. CDR1 is SGHRS and CDR2 is YFSETQ in the germline V gene. The V and J ends lost 4 bases and 0 bases, in that order; junction bases with no gene match: 5. The CDR3 sequence: CASSLGRGGSYEQYF. The DNA of the CDR3 is TGCGCCAGCAGCCTTGGGCGGGGGGGCTCCTACGAGCAGTACTTC.

This chain joins TRBV2 and TRBJ1-4, with 8 bases lining up with TRBD1. The V segment lost 7 bases and the J segment 6 bases; nucleotides outside the gene matches: 4. Germline loops: CDR1 SNHLY, CDR2 FYNNEI. The CDR3 spans 13 residues. The CDR3 loop reads CASMGQEYEKLFF. In DNA, the CDR3 is TGTGCCAGCATGGGACAGGAGTATGAAAAACTGTTTTTT. Together with reference TRBV2 and TRBJ1-4, the CDR3 gives the full variable domain: EPEVTQTPSHQVTQMGQEVILRCVPISNHLYFYWYRQILGQKVEFLVSFYNNEISEKSEIFDDQFSVERPDGSNFTLKIRSTKLEDSAMYFCASMGQEYEKLFFGSGTQLSVL.

The gene calls are TRBV2 and TRBJ2-4, with 7 bases fitting TRBD1. The CDR3 runs to 12 residues. Trimming at V came to 8 bases and at J to 7 bases, leaving 5 bases not matched to a gene. CDR1 and CDR2 (germline): SNHLY, FYNNEI. The CDR3 sequence is CASGGRGNIQYF. Here the CDR3 DNA reads TGTGCCAGCGGGGGCAGGGGGAACATTCAGTACTTC.

V gene TRBV5-1 combines with J gene TRBJ2-7, with 15 positions matching TRBD2. The J segment lost 0 bases and the V segment lost 3 bases, leaving 7 bases of the junction unmatched. CDR1 is SGHRS and CDR2 is YFSETQ in the germline V gene. This CDR3 is built from 18 residues. As DNA, the CDR3 is TGCGCCAGCAGCTCCAGGACTAGCGGGAGGGCGAACTCCTACGAGCAGTACTTC. Its translation is CASSSRTSGRANSYEQYF.

This clone was counted a single time. V gene TRBV14 combines with J gene TRBJ2-3, with D hard to call. The CDR3 runs 15 residues. The V end lost 0 bases, the J end lost 2 bases, and 9 bases lay between the germline ends. In germline, CDR1 is SGHDN, CDR2 FVKESK. The CDR3 sequence is CASSQELAATDTQYF. The CDR3 bases are TGTGCCAGCAGCCAAGAATTGGCGGCCACAGATACGCAGTATTTT.

This chain connects TRBV9 to TRBJ2-5; 8 positions match TRBD2. The CDR3 loop spans 13 amino acids. V trimming: 6 bases; J trimming: 4 bases; junction bases outside the gene matches: 5. Germline-derived CDR1 and CDR2 are SGDLS and YYNGEE. The CDR3 bases are TGTGCCAGCAACGGGGGGGGGCGAGAGACCCAGTACTTC. Its protein product is CASNGGGRETQYF. Full variable domain (rest looked up from reference TRBV9 and TRBJ2-5): DSGVTQTPKHLITATGQRVTLRCSPRSGDLSVYWYQQSLDQGLQFLIQYYNGEERAKGNILERFSAQQFPDLHSELNLSSLELGDSALYFCASNGGGRETQYFGPGTRLLVL.